This T cell receptor (beta chain) stems from a study of blood T cell repertoires in COVID-19. The overall study: Whether acute or convalescent, the COVID-19 samples came from the United States, Italy and Spain. From T cells, B-cell-depleted T cells, or PBMCs came the material, which was cDNA or gDNA.

Original handling: How many nucleated cells were present was estimated from reference gene primer amplification. This table comes from immunoSEQ multiplex PCR, and its TCRdb copy is limited to in-frame clones, with some not included. Clone size and V and J calls were adopted from that table, with D and trimming inferred from the DNA. The top ten clones hold roughly 4% of a sample with around 150,000 clones, around 90% of them seen once. This sequence was found in a woman aged 55-70 years with active or convalescent COVID-19. Sample: peripheral blood.

As DNA, the CDR3 is TGTGCCACCAGCCGAGCCCGGGTCCCCGGGGAGCTGTTTTTT. This translates into CATSRARVPGELFF. The chain couples TRBV15 to TRBJ2-2; D is uncertain. Germline V gene data show CDR1 as LNHNV and CDR2 as YYDKDF (reference sequence). V lost 5 bases to trimming and J lost 6 bases, with 13 bases between them. The CDR3 totals 14 residues.